The source of this T cell receptor (beta chain) is a study of T cell responses to AZD1222 COVID-19 vaccine. The study, taken as a whole, reports: At 160-218 and 743-854, vaccine-associated CD4 TCRs were dominant, and they spanned spike.

Measured with immunoSEQ multiplex PCR; TCRdb has only the in-frame clones, and not every one. This table holds roughly 130,000 clones, 92% found once. CDR1 and CDR2 (germline): SGHDN, FVKESK. CDR3 length: 15 residues. The V gene end was trimmed by 3 bases and the J gene end by 7 bases; junction bases not matched to a gene: 7. For this clone: Antigen unknown.

The sample in question was peripheral blood, obtained on day 0 of AZD1222 vaccination. V and J are TRBV14 and TRBJ2-7; 12 nucleotides line up with TRBD2. The TCR was taken from an adult in good health. DNA for the CDR3: TGTGCCAGCAGCCACCTAGCGGGAGGGTTTGGTGAGCAGTACTTC. As protein: CASSHLAGGFGEQYF.